This entry describes one T cell receptor (beta chain). This record belongs to a study of cytomegalovirus exposure and HLA in healthy donors. V lost 5 bases and J lost 8, with 18 bases in between. CDR1 is SGHVS and CDR2 is FQNEAQ in the germline V gene. This CDR3 is 15 amino acids long. Use of 60 Vbeta and 13 Jbeta primers characterized the PCR. The repertoire was sequenced with immunoSEQ multiplex PCR; TCRdb's copy has only in-frame clones and lacks some. Among 100,000 to 150,000 clones listed, approximately 75% were seen once. Sequencing used PBMCs. The origin of this receptor is a woman in her fifties or sixties in good health and CMV-seronegative. This chain joins TRBV7-8 and TRBJ2-2; D perhaps matches TRBD2 (5 bases). The CDR3 nucleotides are TGTGCCAGCAGCCCTGAAGGACCGGGGTCTGGGGAGCTGTTTTTT. Amino acids: CASSPEGPGSGELFF.